Listed below are T cell receptor beta chains from one sample, sequenced in a study of blood T cell repertoires in COVID-19. TCRdb's copy holds only in-frame clones and misses some; the assay was immunoSEQ multiplex PCR. The sample yields 56,000 or so clones, roughly 90% seen once. Sequences were obtained from peripheral blood. These receptors were taken from a human donor in a cohort sampled during active COVID-19. Each CDR3 is given with its conserved first and last residue. A D gene is named only where the DNA matches it firmly. Rows may omit the clone size; those that give it use once, few, many or a size class.

.,TRBD1,TRBV6-5,TRBJ1-1,TGTGCCAGCAGACAGACAGGGGACACTGAAGCTTTCTTT,CASRQTGDTEAFF
.,.,TRBV11-2,TRBJ2-3,TGTGCCAGCAGCCCACGCGGGACCACAGATACGCAGTATTTT,CASSPRGTTDTQYF
.,TRBD1,TRBV6-5,TRBJ2-5,TGTGCCAGCAGTTCCCTCACGACAGGGTTTGAAACCCAGTACTTC,CASSSLTTGFETQYF
.,TRBD1,TRBV27,TRBJ2-1,TGTGCCAGCAGTACCGGGACAGGCCCCTACAATGAGCAGTTCTTC,CASSTGTGPYNEQFF
.,TRBD1,TRBV5-1,TRBJ2-2,TGCGCCAGCAGCGTGGGACAGGGGGCCGGCACCGGGGAGCTGTTTTTT,CASSVGQGAGTGELFF
.,TRBD1,TRBV6-1,TRBJ2-7,TGTGCCAGCAGTGAAGGGCAGGGGGTTCTCTACGAGCAGTACTTC,CASSEGQGVLYEQYF
.,.,TRBV20-1,TRBJ1-5,TGCAGTGCTAGTCGGTGGTTCAATCAGCCCCAGCATTTT,CSASRWFNQPQHF
.,.,TRBV3-1/TRBV3-2,TRBJ1-1,TGTGCCAGCAGCCAACAGGGGAACACTGAAGCTTTCTTT,CASSQQGNTEAFF
.,.,TRBV4-1,TRBJ2-7,TGCGCCAGCAGCCAAGAAAGGGGGACAACTGGGGTCTACGAGCAGTACTTC,CASSQERGTTGVYEQYF
.,TRBD1,TRBV7-6,TRBJ2-5,TGTGCCAGCAGCTTATTTGGGACAGAGCAAGAGACCCAGTACTTC,CASSLFGTEQETQYF
.,.,TRBV6-5,TRBJ1-2,TGTGCCAGCAGCTCCGCGGGGGGCTATGGCTACACCTTC,CASSSAGGYGYTF
.,TRBD1,TRBV6-5,TRBJ2-7,TGTGCCAGCAGTTACTCGAGCAGGGGGAGCCACGAGCAGTACTTC,CASSYSSRGSHEQYF
few,.,TRBV5-1,TRBJ2-7,TGCGCCAGCAGCTTGGGCGGCCGCATTACCTACGAGCAGTACTTC,CASSLGGRITYEQYF
.,.,TRBV25-1,TRBJ2-3,TGTGCCAGCAATGAATTGCCGGGCCGAGGGGATACGCAGTATTTT,CASNELPGRGDTQYF
.,TRBD1,TRBV25-1,TRBJ2-2,TGTGCCAGCAAGGAAGACAGGGCGAACACCGGGGAGCTGTTTTTT,CASKEDRANTGELFF
once,.,TRBV6-2/TRBV6-3,TRBJ2-7,TGTGCCAGCAGCAGGGACAACTTGGTGTACGAGCAGTACTTC,CASSRDNLVYEQYF
few,.,TRBV28,TRBJ1-3,TGTGCCAGCTTAGGAAACACCATATATTTT,CASLGNTIYF
.,.,TRBV30,TRBJ1-1,TGTGCCTTTGGGGGGGCGGCTTTCTTT,CAFGGAAFF
few,TRBD1,TRBV25-1,TRBJ1-6,TGTGCCAGCAGTGAATACAGTCAGGGGGGTTCACCCCTCCACTTT,CASSEYSQGGSPLHF
.,TRBD2,TRBV5-4,TRBJ2-3,TGTGCCAGCAGAGATAGCGGGGGCAGCACAGATACGCAGTATTTT,CASRDSGGSTDTQYF
.,TRBD1,TRBV9,TRBJ1-2,TGTGCCAGCAGTTTGGACGGGGACAGCTACTATGGCTACACCTTC,CASSLDGDSYYGYTF
.,TRBD1,TRBV5-6,TRBJ2-1,TGTGCCAGCAGCCCGGACAGGATCTACAATGAGCAGTTCTTC,CASSPDRIYNEQFF
.,.,TRBV9,TRBJ1-2,TGTGCCAGCAGCGTAGAAGGCGCAGGGGCTGGTGGCTACACCTTC,CASSVEGAGAGGYTF
once,.,TRBV7-2,TRBJ1-2,TGTGCCAGCAGCCCGGGGTTGTCTAACTATGGCTACACCTTC,CASSPGLSNYGYTF
.,.,TRBV30,TRBJ1-4,TGTGCCTGGAGTGTATCCGGGTATGAAAAACTGTTTTTT,CAWSVSGYEKLFF
.,.,TRBV4-1,TRBJ2-5,TGCGCCAGCAGCCAAGAAGGAGGGGGGGCCGGGGCAGAGACCCAGTACTTC,CASSQEGGGAGAETQYF
.,.,TRBV27,TRBJ1-6,TGTGCCAGCAGTTTGGCACAGAGCTCCTATAATTCACCCCTCCACTTT,CASSLAQSSYNSPLHF
.,.,TRBV19,TRBJ2-7,TGTGCCAGCTCCTTAGCTCCCTCCTACGAGCAGTACTTC,CASSLAPSYEQYF
.,.,TRBV7-6,TRBJ1-4,TGTGCCAGCAGCCTCGGACAGAGAGCAACTAATGAAAAACTGTTTTTT,CASSLGQRATNEKLFF
.,.,TRBV4-3,TRBJ1-2,TGCGCCAGCAGCCATACTCCGGGGCGGGGATATGGCTACACCTTC,CASSHTPGRGYGYTF
.,TRBD1,TRBV19,TRBJ2-5,TGTGCCAGTAGTCACCGGGACAGGGGTCATTTTGGGACGGAGACCCAGTACTTC,CASSHRDRGHFGTETQYF
.,TRBD2,TRBV9,TRBJ2-3,TGTGCCAGCAGCGTAGCCAGCGGGGGGCCCACAGATACGCAGTATTTT,CASSVASGGPTDTQYF
.,TRBD1,TRBV5-1,TRBJ2-1,TGCGCCAGCAGCGAAACAGGGGACAATGAGCAGTTCTTC,CASSETGDNEQFF
.,TRBD1,TRBV4-3,TRBJ2-5,TGCGCCAGCAGCCAAGGGACAGGGAGGCAAGAGACCCAGTACTTC,CASSQGTGRQETQYF
.,TRBD2,TRBV30,TRBJ2-2,TGTGCCTGGAAACGAGCGGGGGGGCCAAACGGGGAGCTGTTTTTT,CAWKRAGGPNGELFF
.,.,TRBV6-2/TRBV6-3,TRBJ1-1,TGTGCCAGCACCCCATTCGTGAACACTGAAGCTTTCTTT,CASTPFVNTEAFF
.,TRBD1,TRBV2,TRBJ2-7,TGTGCCAGCAGTGAGGTGGACAGGGCTAACGAGCAGTACTTC,CASSEVDRANEQYF
.,TRBD1,TRBV3-1/TRBV3-2,TRBJ2-5,TGTGCCAGCAGCTTTCCGGGACAGGGTAACCAAGAGACCCAGTACTTC,CASSFPGQGNQETQYF
.,TRBD1,TRBV2,TRBJ1-5,TGTGCCAGCACCGCGGACAGGGGAAGAAATCAGCCCCAGCATTTT,CASTADRGRNQPQHF
.,.,TRBV12-3/TRBV12-4,TRBJ1-1,TGTGCCACCGGGGGAAGATACACTGAAGCTTTCTTT,CATGGRYTEAFF
.,.,TRBV19,TRBJ1-2,TGTGCCAGTAGTATAAGGAGCACCAGTCCCAATGCGTATGGCTACACCTTC,CASSIRSTSPNAYGYTF
.,TRBD1,TRBV6-5,TRBJ1-2,TGTGCCAGCAGTACGGACAGGGGCTATGGCTACACCTTC,CASSTDRGYGYTF
once,.,TRBV6-2/TRBV6-3,TRBJ2-5,TGTGCCAGCAGTTACCCCTTGGGGCGACAAGAGACCCAGTACTTC,CASSYPLGRQETQYF
.,.,TRBV30,TRBJ2-7,TGTGCCTGGAGATGGGGGCTCCAGAACTACGAGCAGTACTTC,CAWRWGLQNYEQYF
.,TRBD1,TRBV10-2,TRBJ1-1,TGCGCCACCTTACCGGGACAGCCAAGCACTGAAGCTTTCTTT,CATLPGQPSTEAFF
.,TRBD2,TRBV7-8,TRBJ2-7,TGTGCCAGCAGCTTAGCGGTAGACGGGGGGTTTACCTACGAGCAGTACTTC,CASSLAVDGGFTYEQYF
.,.,TRBV5-6,TRBJ1-1,TGTGCCAGCAGCTTGCAAATGAACACTGAAGCTTTCTTT,CASSLQMNTEAFF
.,TRBD1,TRBV18,TRBJ2-7,TGTGCCAGCTCACCACCGGGACAGGCGCCCGAGCAGTACTTC,CASSPPGQAPEQYF
once,.,TRBV13,TRBJ2-5,TGTGCCAGCAGCTTAGTTGGGGGGGAGACCCAGTACTTC,CASSLVGGETQYF
.,.,TRBV10-3,TRBJ1-1,TGTGCCATCAGTGAACCTCCCGGGACAGAAGCTTTCTTT,CAISEPPGTEAFF
.,TRBD2,TRBV18,TRBJ2-2,TGTGCCAGCTCCACCAAGGCGGGGGGCACCGGGGAGCTGTTTTTT,CASSTKAGGTGELFF
.,.,TRBV11-3,TRBJ2-2,TGTGCCAGCAGCTTAGGGGTCGCGGGGGCAGGAAACACCGGGGAGCTGTTTTTT,CASSLGVAGAGNTGELFF
few,TRBD1,TRBV6-5,TRBJ1-3,TGTGCCAGCCGGGACAGGGCTGGAAACACCATATATTTT,CASRDRAGNTIYF
.,.,TRBV6-6,TRBJ2-1,TGTGCCAGCAGAAAATTCAGGGCCGACTACAATGAGCAGTTCTTC,CASRKFRADYNEQFF
many,.,TRBV5-5,TRBJ2-1,TGTGCCAGCAGCTTGACGCCAGAACCAGGGAATGAGCAGTTCTTC,CASSLTPEPGNEQFF
.,.,TRBV6-5,TRBJ2-5,TGTGCCAGCAAAGGCCAGGTTCAAGAGACCCAGTACTTC,CASKGQVQETQYF
.,.,TRBV4-3,TRBJ1-3,TGCGCCAGCAGCCCCGAGACAGGTAGTGGAAACACCATATATTTT,CASSPETGSGNTIYF